This T cell receptor (beta chain) stems from a study of naive CD8 T cells in extremely preterm neonates (dated by TCRdb to the late 2010s). Concerning the study at large: The abstract gives the adult participants' age range as 25-50 years, whereas the methods give 20-50 years. Sorted naive CD8+ T cells from four age groups (extremely preterm neonates, term neonates, young children and adults) were used in the study to compare TCRbeta CDR3 repertoires.

Summary of the overall study and its limitations: As limitations, the authors pointed to a small sample size and variable productive template counts among preterm samples. Preterm CDR3s were shorter, with fewer N additions and less junctional trimming, and were closer to germline than those of older groups. Prospective longitudinal studies of preterm and term neonates were called for by the authors so that T cell development could be tracked within individuals. Significantly lower iChao1 richness than in all other age groups (p < 0.05) and an even clone distribution were observed in preterm neonates, indicating a less rich repertoire. The proportion of shared CDR3 nucleotide sequences was higher in preterm neonates (2.7%) than in term neonates (around 0.4%), young children (approximately 0.03%) and adults (approximately 0.01%).

TCRbeta CDR3 regions were amplified from genomic DNA by a two-step, bias-controlled multiplex PCR. The multiplex PCR included primers specific for each TRBV and TRBJ gene segment. The immunoSEQ Assay was used to generate TCRbeta repertoire data. Per the source publication's procedure: A relative-frequency ratio and a modified nearest-neighbor algorithm were applied to filter and cluster reads so that closely related sequences were merged. V, D and J gene assignments for CDR3 sequences followed IMGT annotation. Template counts were corrected for PCR amplification bias by normalization and were quantified against synthetic TCR CDR3 analog sequences. Only unique productive sequences, that is, in-frame CDR3 sequences lacking stop codons, were included in the analyses. Clonality, defined as 1 minus Pielou's evenness, and iChao1 richness were computed with the immunoSEQ Analyzer software. JMP was used for statistical testing, with Student's t-test or a non-parametric test applied depending on Shapiro-Wilk normality results. In TCRdb, the immuneACCESS table is reduced to in-frame sequences with V and J assigned. These tables do not hold every clone; where another copy was compared, an unresolved V gene accounts for under half, and the others remain unexplained. The V and J calls and clone size come from that table; D and trimming were worked out from the DNA. This sample comprises approximately 6,500 clones, just under 98% of them detected only once. Jointly, the top ten make up around 1.2% of the sample.

The CDR3 holds 12 amino acids from the cysteine to the phenylalanine. CDR3 DNA only is kept here, 36 bases in frame from base 1. V and J lose 2 bases and 7 bases, and a span of 6 bases separates them. CDR1 and CDR2, looked up from the germline V gene, are MNHEY and SVGAGI. Peripheral blood was donated by five healthy children aged about 15-60 months who were having elective routine surgery, plus five healthy nonsmoking adults. A FACSAria III cell sorter was used to sort live, Annexin V-negative naive CD8+ T cells (CD3+CD8+CD45RA+CCR7+). Per sample, between roughly 19,000 and 100,000 naive CD8+ T cells were obtained by sorting. Mononuclear cells were isolated from diluted blood by Ficoll-Paque density gradient centrifugation. Before sorting, mononuclear cells were cryopreserved in around 10% DMSO with 90% FBS and kept in long-term storage at -150 degrees C. Annexin V and antibodies against CD3, CD8, CCR7 and CD45RA were used to stain the thawed cells. The DNeasy Blood and Tissue Kit was used to extract genomic DNA from snap-frozen pellets of sorted cells.

About this clone itself: Its antigen has not been determined. Per-base qualities were not stored, and no clone one base away is much larger.

The source of this sequence is a human donor in good health. The sequence links TRBV6-5 to TRBJ2-1; possibly the D gene is TRBD2, per 6 matching bases. Sequenced sample: naive CD8+ T cells from blood. CDR3 region: CASSYRENEQFF. The sequence in DNA is TGTGCCAGCAGTTACCGGGAGAATGAGCAGTTCTTC.